This TCR beta chain was recovered during a study of human thymus T cells. General study points: Apparent skewing of V and J gene usage characterized both thymic and blood repertoires.

The repertoire was sequenced with immunoSEQ multiplex PCR; TCRdb's copy has only in-frame clones and lacks some. This table holds 35,000 to 45,000 clones, 85% to 95% found once. During surgery, about 0.45-1 mL peripheral blood was drawn from four of eight donors. All available leukocytes, rather than a set cell count, yielded the blood DNA. About this clone: Antigen: not known.

What was sequenced was blood. This clonotype originated in a boy younger than two with a congenital heart defect but otherwise immunologically healthy.

For the CDR3, the DNA is TGTGCCAGCAGCCAGAGACTAGCGGGGGGGCCGAGCTCCTACGAGCAGTACTTC. It is translated as CASSQRLAGGPSSYEQYF. The chain joins TRBV7-2 to TRBJ2-7, with TRBD2 matching over 14 bases. This CDR3 spans 18 amino acids. Looked up from germline, CDR1 is SGHTA and CDR2 is FQGNSA. The trim removed 5 bases at V and 0 bases at J, leaving 9 bases unmatched.